The 19 T cell receptor beta chains reported below all come from one sample, sequenced in a study of blood T cells in healthy people across ages. Through a sample-barcoded 5' primer and a J-beta primer mix, a second PCR was run for roughly 7 to 12 cycles. A single record per CDR3 protein comes from TCRdb applying MiXCR to the 5' RACE reads. The table lists approximately 800,000 distinct CDR3 sequences, roughly 60% of them singletons. Sequencing was carried out using blood. The receptors here all came from a man in his thirties or forties in good health.

The chain uses TRBV5-1 and TRBJ2-7; 7 positions match TRBD1. V lost 3 bases and J lost 3; bases outside the gene matches: 3. CDR1 is SGHRS and CDR2 is YFSETQ in the germline V gene. This CDR3 contains 13 residues. CDR3 sequence: CASSSTGNYEQYF. Written as DNA, the CDR3 is TGCGCCAGCAGCTCGACAGGGAACTACGAGCAGTACTTC.

The chain carries TRBV12-3 or TRBV12-4 and TRBJ2-7; 7 nucleotides agree with TRBD2. The CDR3 runs to 14 residues. Trimming took 5 bases from V and 3 from J; bases not matched to a gene: 7. The CDR3 sequence: CASSPLRGVYEQYF. DNA of the CDR3: TGTGCCAGCAGTCCCCTTCGGGGGGTCTACGAGCAGTACTTC.

The chain carries TRBV7-9 and TRBJ1-2, with D maybe TRBD1 (5 bases). Germline assignment: CDR1 SEHNR and CDR2 FQNEAQ (reference sequence). This CDR3 contains 12 residues. Trimming pared 8 bases from V and 2 bases from J, leaving 9 bases between. CDR3 loop: CASGTENYGYTF. The CDR3, as DNA: TGTGCCAGCGGGACGGAAAACTATGGCTACACCTTC.

This rearrangement joins TRBV7-2 to TRBJ2-7; the match to TRBD2 covers 8 bases. Unmatched junction bases numbered 19, after V lost 7 bases and J lost 5 bases. Germline V gene lookup returns CDR1 SGHTA and CDR2 FQGNSA. This CDR3 comprises 17 residues. This CDR3 reads CASNPLRRSGRYHEQYF. CDR3 nucleotide sequence: TGTGCCAGCAACCCTCTCAGGCGGAGCGGGAGATATCACGAGCAGTACTTC.

The chain joins TRBV29-1 to TRBJ2-1, with D perhaps TRBD2 (6 bases). The CDR3 runs 16 residues. The germline V gene has CDR1 SQVTM and CDR2 ANQGSEA. Trimming took 6 bases from V and 5 from J, leaving 23 bases between them. This CDR3 reads CSVLRIGYERDNEQFF. The CDR3 coding sequence is TGCAGCGTACTAAGAATTGGTTATGAGCGGGACAATGAGCAGTTCTTC.

The J gene is TRBJ1-2, the V gene TRBV20-1; TRBD1 might be the D (5 bases). This CDR3 has 14 residues. Trimming removed 6 bases at V and 6 bases at J, with 20 bases between. Looked up from germline, CDR1 is DFQATT and CDR2 is SNEGSKA (reference sequence). The DNA of the CDR3 is TGCAGTGCCTCTTGGGGGGGAAGGGGCGATGGCTACACCTTC. As protein: CSASWGGRGDGYTF.

J is TRBJ1-2 and V is TRBV12-3 or TRBV12-4; 7 positions agree with TRBD1. Trimming took 7 bases from V and 4 from J; bases not matched to a gene: 9. CDR3 size: 14 residues. The CDR3 sequence: CASTDRDRAYGYTF. In DNA, the CDR3 is TGTGCCAGCACCGACCGGGACAGAGCCTATGGCTACACCTTC.

The chain recombines TRBV7-9 with TRBJ1-1, with D possibly being TRBD1 (6 bases). Trimming took off 5 bases at V and 6 bases at J, with 13 bases between the two ends. CDR3 length: 13 amino acids. From germline, CDR1 is SEHNR and CDR2 FQNEAQ (reference sequence). The CDR3 here is CASSNRGGSEAFF. The CDR3 region has the DNA TGTGCCAGCAGCAATAGAGGGGGGTCTGAAGCTTTCTTT.

The V and J genes are TRBV28 and TRBJ2-3; tentative D call: TRBD1 (5 bases). Germline V lookup: CDR1 MDHEN, CDR2 SYDVKM. The CDR3 is 14 amino acids. The V gene lost 6 bases and the J gene lost 11 bases, with 21 bases spanning the gap. The CDR3 DNA sequence: TGTGCCAGCAGACGTAGCATGAACAGGTTTATGCAGTATTTT. It specifies CASRRSMNRFMQYF.

Concerning this clonotype itself: One end of the junction does not line up with germline, which may come from a read error. V is TRBV4-2 and J is TRBJ1-5; D gene unclear. Germline V gene data show CDR1 as LGHNA and CDR2 as YNFKEQ. The CDR3 is 15 residues long. The CDR3 region has the DNA TGTGCCAGCAGCCATAAACCGGGGAGCGATCAGTCCCAGCATTTT. Protein: CASSHKPGSDQSQHF.

The chain recombines TRBV24-1 with TRBJ2-7; D may be TRBD1 (6 bases). TRBJ2-5 matches the DNA end more closely, so the J call is doubtful. Germline lookup yields CDR1 KGHDR and CDR2 SFDVKD. This CDR3 spans 14 amino acids. CDR3 DNA: TGTGCCACCAGTGGACAGGACGGACGAGAGACCCAGTACTTC. Encoded protein: CATSGQDGRETQYF.

A note on this clonotype: A much larger clone sits a single nucleotide away, making a read error possible. The J gene is TRBJ2-1, the V gene TRBV20-1; D possibly corresponds to TRBD2 (6 bases). Judging by the DNA end, TRBJ2-7 fits better; the J call may be wrong. The CDR3 length is 14 residues. Germline V gene data show CDR1 as DFQATT and CDR2 as SNEGSKA (reference sequence). The CDR3 spells CSVEPSSAYNEQYF. The CDR3 DNA reads TGCAGTGTCGAGCCTTCTAGCGCTTACAATGAGCAGTACTTC.

The CDR3 DNA follows: TGTGCCATCAGTAATACGGACAGGGGGAACACTGAAGCTTTCTTT. Its translation is CAISNTDRGNTEAFF. The genes are TRBV10-3 and TRBJ1-1, with TRBD1 matching 9 bases. The J segment lost 1 base and the V segment lost 5 bases, leaving 5 bases of the junction unmatched. The CDR3 is made up of 15 amino acids. CDR1 is ENHRY, CDR2 SYGVKD, per germline.

The chain links TRBV9 to TRBJ1-2; D is unclear. CDR1 is SGDLS and CDR2 is YYNGEE in the germline V gene. The germline V and J ends were trimmed by 2 bases and 13 bases, with 12 bases remaining between them. This CDR3 comprises 11 residues. This CDR3 reads CASSVSIGATF. The CDR3 DNA sequence: TGTGCCAGCAGCGTTTCAATAGGAGCCACCTTC.

The chain recombines TRBV7-9 with TRBJ2-2; 8 nucleotides match TRBD1. The J segment lost 5 bases and the V segment lost 5 bases, leaving 13 bases of the junction unmatched. This CDR3 comprises 17 residues. Germline values: CDR1 SEHNR, CDR2 FQNEAQ (reference sequence). The CDR3 reads CASSPELGQGPTGELFF. CDR3 DNA: TGTGCCAGCAGCCCAGAACTTGGACAGGGACCTACCGGGGAGCTGTTTTTT.

Note on this clonotype: Being one base from a much bigger clone, this may be a read error. V and J are TRBV11-2 and TRBJ2-1; a weak D match, TRBD2 (5 bases). The germline V and J ends were trimmed by 5 bases and 13 bases, with 21 bases remaining between them. Germline V gene sequence: CDR1 SGHAT, CDR2 FQNNGV. The CDR3 length is 14 residues. CDR3 nucleotide sequence: TGTGCCAGCAGCCCACGGACTCGAACAGAGACCCAGTTCTTC. The encoded protein is CASSPRTRTETQFF.

This chain connects TRBV6-1 to TRBJ2-6; a possible D gene is TRBD1 (6 bases). Looked up from germline, CDR1 is MNHNS and CDR2 is SASEGT. The CDR3 sequence is 15 residues long. With 4 bases removed from V and 2 bases from J, the gap between germline ends came to 9 bases. In DNA form, the CDR3 reads TGTGCCAGCAGTGTACGGACAGCTGGGGCCAACGTCCTGACTTTC. Protein sequence: CASSVRTAGANVLTF.

The V and J genes are TRBV7-9 and TRBJ1-2; TRBD1 matches 10 bases. CDR3 length: 15 amino acids. V shed 3 bases and J 1 base; nucleotides not matched to a gene: 2. The germline CDR1 and CDR2 sequences are SEHNR and FQNEAQ (reference sequence). The CDR3 spells CASSFGQGDNYGYTF. The CDR3 region has the DNA TGTGCCAGCAGCTTTGGACAGGGGGATAACTATGGCTACACCTTC.

This clonotype was seen a few times. The V and J genes are TRBV20-1 and TRBJ2-1; TRBD2 matches 7 bases. Germline lookup yields CDR1 DFQATT and CDR2 SNEGSKA (reference sequence). CDR3 length equals 14 residues. The ends lost 3 bases at V and 4 bases at J; junction bases unmatched: 6. CDR3 in amino acids: CSARLAGVYNEQFF. DNA for the CDR3: TGCAGTGCTAGGCTTGCGGGAGTGTACAATGAGCAGTTCTTC.